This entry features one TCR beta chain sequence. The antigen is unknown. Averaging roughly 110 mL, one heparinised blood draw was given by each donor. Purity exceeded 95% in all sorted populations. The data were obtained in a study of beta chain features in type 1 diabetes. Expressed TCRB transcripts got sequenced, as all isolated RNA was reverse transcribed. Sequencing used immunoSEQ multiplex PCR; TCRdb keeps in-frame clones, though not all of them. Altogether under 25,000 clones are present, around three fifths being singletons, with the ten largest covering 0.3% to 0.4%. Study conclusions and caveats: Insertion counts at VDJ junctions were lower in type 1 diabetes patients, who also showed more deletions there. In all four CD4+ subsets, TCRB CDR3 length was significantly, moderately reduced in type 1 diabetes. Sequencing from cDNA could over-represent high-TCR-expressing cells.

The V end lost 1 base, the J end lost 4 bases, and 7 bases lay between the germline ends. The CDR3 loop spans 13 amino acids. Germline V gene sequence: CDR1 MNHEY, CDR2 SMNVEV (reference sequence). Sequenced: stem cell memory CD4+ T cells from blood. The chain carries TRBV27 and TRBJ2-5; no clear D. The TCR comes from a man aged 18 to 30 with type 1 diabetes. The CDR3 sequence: CASSLYHGETQYF. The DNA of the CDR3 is TGTGCCAGCAGTTTATATCACGGAGAGACCCAGTACTTC.